The 24 T cell receptor beta chains reported below all come from one sample, sequenced in a study of beta chain features in type 1 diabetes. Regarding the study as a whole: Moderate but significant shortening of TCRB CDR3s was recorded in all four CD4+ subsets from Type 1 diabetes patients.

Expressed TCRB transcripts were sequenced because the isolated RNA had all been reverse transcribed beforehand. Some clones are missing from TCRdb's copy, which holds only in-frame ones; the method was immunoSEQ multiplex PCR. The sample contains roughly 220,000 clones, under 20% of which appear only once. Their antigens remain unidentified. Source material: naive CD4+ T cells from blood. The receptors shown here come from a man aged 30-40 years with type 1 diabetes.

This rearrangement joins TRBV7-9 to TRBJ1-1; D gene ambiguous. V dropped 1 base and J dropped 2 bases, with 14 bases sitting between them. The CDR3 sequence is 16 residues long. Germline values: CDR1 SEHNR, CDR2 FQNEAQ (reference sequence). CDR3 nucleotides: TGTGCCAGCAGCTTAGGTATTTGGACGCCCAACACTGAAGCTTTCTTT. It specifies CASSLGIWTPNTEAFF.

There are a few counts of this clone. V and J are TRBV6-5 and TRBJ2-4; D gene unclear. V lost 5 bases, J lost 0 bases, and 8 bases lay in between. This CDR3 region has 14 residues. From germline, CDR1 is MNHEY and CDR2 SVGAGI. DNA of the CDR3: TGTGCCAGCAGTCCCCAGTCAGCCAAAAACATTCAGTACTTC. This sequence encodes CASSPQSAKNIQYF.

The chain has TRBV7-2 and TRBJ2-2; a weak D match, TRBD2 (6 bases). V was trimmed by 2 bases and J by 6 bases, leaving 16 bases between them. This CDR3 region has 16 residues. The germline CDR1 and CDR2 sequences are SGHTA and FQGNSA. Here the CDR3 reads CASSLSAGGAAGELFF. The CDR3 region has the DNA TGTGCCAGCAGCTTATCGGCAGGCGGGGCAGCCGGGGAGCTGTTTTTT.

V and J are TRBV5-1 and TRBJ2-7; D is possibly TRBD1 (5 bases). CDR1 is SGHRS, CDR2 YFSETQ, per germline. Trimming removed 0 bases at V and 1 base at J, with 8 bases between. CDR3 length: 14 residues. The CDR3 DNA sequence: TGCGCCAGCAGCTTGGGCGCAGGGTCCTACGAGCAGTACTTC. This encodes CASSLGAGSYEQYF.

V usage is TRBV6-5 and J usage is TRBJ2-6; D not resolved. CDR1 and CDR2 from the germline V gene are MNHEY and SVGAGI. V lost 2 bases and J 4 bases, leaving 9 bases between the germline ends. CDR3 size: 15 residues. CDR3 sequence reads: CASSYVGFGANVLTF. DNA of the CDR3: TGTGCCAGCAGTTACGTAGGGTTCGGGGCCAACGTCCTGACTTTC.

V and J are TRBV5-1 and TRBJ2-7; weak D call: TRBD1 (6 bases). Per the germline V gene, CDR1 is SGHRS and CDR2 is YFSETQ. Deletions cut 7 bases from V and 3 bases from J, with 14 bases between. The CDR3 extends over 13 amino acids. The CDR3 bases are TGCGCCAGCCGGACCGGACAGCACTACGAGCAGTACTTC. Its protein product is CASRTGQHYEQYF.

This clone came up a few times. In DNA form, the CDR3 reads TGTGCCAGCAAGACCACAGATACGCAGTATTTT. This sequence encodes CASKTTDTQYF. V is TRBV27 and J is TRBJ2-3; D not resolved. V was clipped by 7 bases and J by 2 bases, with 4 bases between them. Germline CDR1 and CDR2: MNHEY and SMNVEV (reference sequence). There are 11 residues in the CDR3.

This rearrangement joins TRBV29-1 to TRBJ2-7, with D unclear. The CDR3 length is 12 residues. Germline V lookup: CDR1 SQVTM, CDR2 ANQGSEA. V was trimmed by 4 bases and J by 6 bases, leaving 13 bases between them. CDR3 region: CSVVEQTSEQYF. CDR3 coding DNA: TGCAGCGTTGTTGAGCAGACCAGCGAGCAGTACTTC.

This clone showed up just a few times. The chain links TRBV5-4 to TRBJ2-7; 7 bases line up with TRBD1. CDR1 and CDR2 from the germline V gene are SGHNT and YYREEE (reference sequence). After removal of 2 bases from V and 4 bases from J, the junction contained 6 bases not matched to a gene. This CDR3 is built from 14 residues. CDR3 coding DNA: TGTGCCAGCAGCTTAGGGGGCGCCGCGTACGAGCAGTACTTC. Protein product: CASSLGGAAYEQYF. The variable domain in full, completed from reference TRBV5-4 and TRBJ2-7, reads ETGVTQSPTHLIKTRGQQVTLRCSSQSGHNTVSWYQQALGQGPQFIFQYYREEENGRGNFPPRFSGLQFPNYSSELNVNALELDDSALYLCASSLGGAAYEQYFGPGTRLTVT.

The table lists this clone with a few counts. V and J are TRBV15 and TRBJ1-3; unclear D gene. V was clipped by 7 bases and J by 2 bases, with 12 bases between them. Germline V gives CDR1 LNHNV, CDR2 YYDKDF (reference sequence). The length of the CDR3 is 14 residues. The CDR3 region has the DNA TGTGCCACCAACGAGGTTGTCGCTGGAAACACCATATATTTT. It translates to CATNEVVAGNTIYF.

J is TRBJ2-3 and V is TRBV28; the D gene is possibly TRBD1 (6 bases). V dropped 4 bases and J dropped 2 bases, with 13 bases sitting between them. The germline V gene has CDR1 MDHEN and CDR2 SYDVKM. The CDR3 has 15 amino acids. CDR3 DNA sequence: TGTGCCAGCAGTTCTTTGGACAGCCCCACAGATACGCAGTATTTT. Its protein product is CASSSLDSPTDTQYF.

This clone was seen only a few times. Additional DNA sequences in this sample encode the identical CDR3. The CDR3, as DNA: TGTGCCTGGAGCGCTAGCACAGATACGCAGTATTTT. It codes for CAWSASTDTQYF. The chain couples TRBV30 to TRBJ2-3, with no clear D. The germline V and J ends were trimmed by 3 bases and 0 bases, with 4 bases remaining between them. This CDR3 comprises 12 residues. CDR1 is GTSNPN, CDR2 SVGIG, per germline (reference sequence).

The V and J genes are TRBV29-1 and TRBJ2-2; either TRBD1 or TRBD2 may fit D (5 bases each). Germline V lookup: CDR1 SQVTM, CDR2 ANQGSEA. V was cut by 6 bases and J by 3 bases, with 14 bases left in between. The CDR3 has 14 amino acids. In DNA, the CDR3 is TGCAGCGTCCGCCGGGACGGGGACACCGGGGAGCTGTTTTTT. Residues: CSVRRDGDTGELFF.

This clone was seen only a few times. V gene TRBV29-1 combines with J gene TRBJ1-2, with 8 bases matching TRBD1. CDR1 is SQVTM and CDR2 is ANQGSEA in the germline V gene. V trimming: 8 bases; J trimming: 3 bases; junction bases outside the gene matches: 5. The CDR3 consists of 12 residues. This CDR3 is CSTKTGDYGYTF. The CDR3 DNA follows: TGCAGCACTAAGACAGGGGACTATGGCTACACCTTC.

The V gene is TRBV2, the J gene TRBJ2-7; D possibly corresponds to TRBD1 (5 bases). Deletions cut 4 bases from V and 2 bases from J, with 18 bases between. Germline CDR1 reads SNHLY; CDR2 reads FYNNEI. This CDR3 region has 16 residues. The CDR3 sequence is CASSGTETGVTYEQYF. Here the CDR3 DNA reads TGTGCCAGCAGTGGCACGGAAACAGGAGTTACCTACGAGCAGTACTTC.

This clone was observed a few times. This sequence joins TRBV29-1 and TRBJ1-2; TRBD1 matches at 9 bases. The CDR3 sequence is 15 residues long. V was clipped by 2 bases and J by 4 bases; unmatched bases: 8. Germline V CDR1 and CDR2: SQVTM, ANQGSEA. The CDR3 spells CSVERGQGLSYGYTF. DNA for the CDR3: TGCAGCGTTGAACGGGGACAGGGATTATCCTATGGCTACACCTTC.

This clone was detected only a few times. The chain is built from TRBV30 and TRBJ2-7; 9 nucleotides match TRBD1. The CDR3 covers 14 residues. Per germline, CDR1 GTSNPN and CDR2 SVGIG (reference sequence). V dropped 2 bases and J dropped 3; count of bases not matched to a gene: 5. For the CDR3, the DNA is TGTGCCTGGAGTCCCGGGACAGGGTTCTACGAGCAGTACTTC. Translating gives CAWSPGTGFYEQYF.

This clone came up a few times. V usage is TRBV18 and J usage is TRBJ2-7; the D gene is possibly TRBD1 (6 bases). The CDR3 totals 14 residues. Per germline, CDR1 KGHSH and CDR2 LQKENI. V shed 0 bases and J shed 3 bases, with 9 bases lying between them. The CDR3 bases are TGTGCCAGCTCACCACCGCACAGGGACTACGAGCAGTACTTC. Translating it yields CASSPPHRDYEQYF.

This clone was seen more than once but under ten times. The chain has TRBV29-1 and TRBJ2-1, with 10 bases identical to TRBD2. The CDR3 runs 14 residues. CDR1 is SQVTM and CDR2 is ANQGSEA in the germline V gene. The V gene end was trimmed by 1 base and the J gene end by 5 bases; junction bases not matched to a gene: 2. CDR3 DNA: TGCAGCGTTGAAGTAAGCGGGAGGGACAATGAGCAGTTCTTC. Its translation is CSVEVSGRDNEQFF.

CDR3 residues: CAFEAGNNEQFF. As DNA, the CDR3 is TGTGCTTTCGAAGCGGGTAACAATGAGCAGTTCTTC. The chain is built from TRBV7-9 and TRBJ2-1; the D gene is possibly TRBD2 (6 bases). This CDR3 region has 12 residues. In germline, CDR1 is SEHNR, CDR2 FQNEAQ (reference sequence).

The chain carries TRBV5-4 and TRBJ2-3; 9 positions match TRBD2. The CDR3 loop spans 15 amino acids. The trim removed 4 bases at V and 6 bases at J, leaving 9 bases unmatched. Germline lookup yields CDR1 SGHNT and CDR2 YYREEE (reference sequence). The CDR3 nucleotides are TGTGCCAGCAGCCTGGCGGGAGGGCGCATTGATACGCAGTATTTT. Its protein product is CASSLAGGRIDTQYF.

This clone has a handful of counts. V gene TRBV7-2 combines with J gene TRBJ2-5; unclear D gene. The germline V and J ends were trimmed by 6 bases and 0 bases, with 8 bases remaining between them. The CDR3 runs 13 residues. The V gene's germline CDR1 is SGHTA and CDR2 FQGNSA. This chain's CDR3 is CASSLGYQETQYF. The CDR3 bases are TGTGCCAGCAGTCTAGGCTACCAAGAGACCCAGTACTTC.

This clone came up a few times. The V call is TRBV28, the J call TRBJ2-3; D remains ambiguous. The CDR3 consists of 16 residues. Germline V gene sequence: CDR1 MDHEN, CDR2 SYDVKM. The V end lost 6 bases, the J end lost 2 bases, and 18 bases lay between the germline ends. In nucleotides, the CDR3 is TGTGCCAGCAGGAGCCAGGCTGCCTCCCTCACAGATACGCAGTATTTT. It is translated as CASRSQAASLTDTQYF.

This clone was seen only a few times. This chain connects TRBV4-1 to TRBJ2-3, with 13 bases lining up with TRBD2. The germline V gene encodes CDR1 MGHRA and CDR2 YSYEKL. The CDR3 runs to 17 residues. J gave up 5 bases and V 6 bases, and 11 bases lay outside the gene matches. CDR3 DNA: TGCGCCAGCAGAAACCCCGGGACTAGCGGGGTCAGAGATACGCAGTATTTT. Its translation is CASRNPGTSGVRDTQYF.